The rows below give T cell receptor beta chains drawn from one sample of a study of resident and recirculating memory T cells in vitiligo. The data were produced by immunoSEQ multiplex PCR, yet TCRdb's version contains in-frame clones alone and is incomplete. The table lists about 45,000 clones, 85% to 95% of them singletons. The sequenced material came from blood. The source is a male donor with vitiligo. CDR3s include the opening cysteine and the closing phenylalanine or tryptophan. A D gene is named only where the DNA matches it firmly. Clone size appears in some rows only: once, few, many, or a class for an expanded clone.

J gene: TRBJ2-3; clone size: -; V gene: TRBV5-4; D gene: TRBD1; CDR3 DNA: TGTGCCAGCAGCACCCAGGAGGGGACAGGAGTTTCTACGCAGTATTTT; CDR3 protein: CASSTQEGTGVSTQYF
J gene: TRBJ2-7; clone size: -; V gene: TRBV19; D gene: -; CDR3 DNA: TGTGCCACCCGAAACAGTCCTCATCCCGAGCAGTACTTC; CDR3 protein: CATRNSPHPEQYF
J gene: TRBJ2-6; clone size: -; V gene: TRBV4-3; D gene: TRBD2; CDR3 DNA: TGCGCCAGCAGCCAAGGACTAGCGGGCTCTGGGGCCAACGTCCTGACTTTC; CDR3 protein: CASSQGLAGSGANVLTF
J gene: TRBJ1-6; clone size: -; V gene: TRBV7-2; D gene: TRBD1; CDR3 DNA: TGTGCCAGCAGCGCCCCGGGACAGTTGAATTCACCCCTCCACTTT; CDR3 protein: CASSAPGQLNSPLHF
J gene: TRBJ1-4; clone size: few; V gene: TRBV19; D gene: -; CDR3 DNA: TGTGCCAGTAGTGTCGTTCCAACGGTCCCGGAAAAACTGTTTTTT; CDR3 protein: CASSVVPTVPEKLFF
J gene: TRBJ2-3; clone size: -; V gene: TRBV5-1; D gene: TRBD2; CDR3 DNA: TGCGCCAGCAGCTTGGCTTGGAGCGGGGGGGCGGGAGATACGCAGTATTTT; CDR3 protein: CASSLAWSGGAGDTQYF
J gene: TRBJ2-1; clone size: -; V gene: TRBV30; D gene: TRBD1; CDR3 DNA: TGTGCCTGGAATCCGGGACAGGGTTACAATGAGCAGTTCTTC; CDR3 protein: CAWNPGQGYNEQFF
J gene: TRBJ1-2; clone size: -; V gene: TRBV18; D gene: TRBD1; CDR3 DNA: TGTGCCAGCTCAACAACTCGGACAGGGAATGGCTACACCTTC; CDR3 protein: CASSTTRTGNGYTF
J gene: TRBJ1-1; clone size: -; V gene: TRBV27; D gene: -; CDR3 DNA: TGTGCCAGCAGTTTATCGCACAGGGCTATGAACACTGAAGCTTTCTTT; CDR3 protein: CASSLSHRAMNTEAFF
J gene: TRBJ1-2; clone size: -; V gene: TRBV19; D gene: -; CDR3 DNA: TGTGCCACCGGAGGACGGAGCCTTAACTATGGCTACACCTTC; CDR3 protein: CATGGRSLNYGYTF
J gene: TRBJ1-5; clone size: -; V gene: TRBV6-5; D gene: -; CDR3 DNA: TGTGCCAGCAGTTCATCGGGGTTGGGGAATCAGCCCCAGCATTTT; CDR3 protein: CASSSSGLGNQPQHF
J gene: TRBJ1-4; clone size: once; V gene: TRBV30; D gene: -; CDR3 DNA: TGTGCCTGGAACCAAGGGGGTGCTTATGAAAAACTGTTTTTT; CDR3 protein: CAWNQGGAYEKLFF
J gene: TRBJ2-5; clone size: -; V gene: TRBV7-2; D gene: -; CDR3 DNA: TGTGCCAGCAGCTTAAAAGGGTTAGCGATGCAGACCCAGTACTTC; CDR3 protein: CASSLKGLAMQTQYF
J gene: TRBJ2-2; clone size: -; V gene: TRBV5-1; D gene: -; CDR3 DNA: TGCGCCAGCAGCTTGCAGTATGGCGGGGAGCTGTTTTTT; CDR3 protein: CASSLQYGGELFF
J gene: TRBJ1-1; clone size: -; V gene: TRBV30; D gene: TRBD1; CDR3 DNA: TGTGCCTACCAGGGACAGTCTATACAAGCTTTCTTT; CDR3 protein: CAYQGQSIQAFF
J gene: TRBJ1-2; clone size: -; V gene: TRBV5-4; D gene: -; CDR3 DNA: TGTGCCAGCAGCTCCTTCGGGGACTCAGCCTATGGCTACACCTTC; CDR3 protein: CASSSFGDSAYGYTF
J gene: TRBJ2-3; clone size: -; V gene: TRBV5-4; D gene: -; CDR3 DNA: TGTGCCAGCAGCCCCCAGATAGCTAGTGAGGTAGATACGCAGTATTTT; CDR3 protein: CASSPQIASEVDTQYF
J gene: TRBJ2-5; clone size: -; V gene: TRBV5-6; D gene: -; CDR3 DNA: TGTGCCAGCAGCTTCACGGGGTCAGAGACCCAGTACTTC; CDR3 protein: CASSFTGSETQYF
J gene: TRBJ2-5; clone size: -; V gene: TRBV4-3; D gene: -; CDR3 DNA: TGCGCCAGCAGCCAAGATACCCGGGGGGCAGCGAACCAAGAGACCCAGTACTTC; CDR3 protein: CASSQDTRGAANQETQYF
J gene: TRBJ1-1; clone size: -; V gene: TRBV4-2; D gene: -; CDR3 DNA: TGTGCCAGCAGCACGACAGGAGCCAACCCTGAAGCTTTCTTT; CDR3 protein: CASSTTGANPEAFF
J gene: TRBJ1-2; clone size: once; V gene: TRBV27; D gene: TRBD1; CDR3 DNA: TGTGCCAGCAGTTTAGGACAGGGGACCTATGGCTACACCTTC; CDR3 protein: CASSLGQGTYGYTF
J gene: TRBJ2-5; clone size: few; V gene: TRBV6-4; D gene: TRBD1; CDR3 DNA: TGTGCCAGCAGTAGGGGGCCCCAAGAGACCCAGTACTTC; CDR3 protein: CASSRGPQETQYF
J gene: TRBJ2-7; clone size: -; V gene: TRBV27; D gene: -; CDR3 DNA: TGTGCCAGCAGTTTTTGGGGCAGAACCTACGAGCAGTACTTC; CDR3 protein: CASSFWGRTYEQYF
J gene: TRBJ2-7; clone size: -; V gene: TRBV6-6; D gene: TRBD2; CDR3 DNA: TGTGCCAGCAGAGCACTACTAGCGGGTGCCTACGAGCAGTACTTC; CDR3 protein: CASRALLAGAYEQYF
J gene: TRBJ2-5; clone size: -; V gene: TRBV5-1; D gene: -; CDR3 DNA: TGCGCCAGCAGCTTGATCAGGCGGGAAGAGACCCAGTACTTC; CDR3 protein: CASSLIRREETQYF
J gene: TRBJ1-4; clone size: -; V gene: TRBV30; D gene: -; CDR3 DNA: TGTGCCTGGAGGGCAGATAATGAAAAACTGTTTTTT; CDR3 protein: CAWRADNEKLFF
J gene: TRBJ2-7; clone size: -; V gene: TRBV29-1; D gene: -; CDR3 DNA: TGCAGCGTTGATACGAGCTCCTACGAGCAGTACTTC; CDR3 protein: CSVDTSSYEQYF
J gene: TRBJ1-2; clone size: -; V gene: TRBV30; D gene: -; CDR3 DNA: TGTGCCTGGAGTGCCGGCAGGAACTATGGCTACACCTTC; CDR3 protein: CAWSAGRNYGYTF
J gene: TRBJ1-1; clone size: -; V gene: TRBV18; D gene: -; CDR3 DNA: TGTGCCAGCTCACCAATGGGCAGGGGCGCAAGAGGCACTGAAGCTTTCTTT; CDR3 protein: CASSPMGRGARGTEAFF
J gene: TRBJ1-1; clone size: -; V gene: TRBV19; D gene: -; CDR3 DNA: TGTGCCAGTAGTATAGAGGCTAGGACACGCGCCAAGGACACTGAAGCTTTCTTT; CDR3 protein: CASSIEARTRAKDTEAFF
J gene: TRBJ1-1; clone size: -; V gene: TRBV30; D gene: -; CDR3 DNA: TGTGCCTGGAATCGGGGCCGGGGGGCTTTCTTT; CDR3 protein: CAWNRGRGAFF
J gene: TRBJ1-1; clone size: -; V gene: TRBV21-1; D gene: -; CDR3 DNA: TGTGCCAGCACCCACGGGGGTGGTAGCACTGAAGCTTTCTTT; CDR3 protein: CASTHGGGSTEAFF
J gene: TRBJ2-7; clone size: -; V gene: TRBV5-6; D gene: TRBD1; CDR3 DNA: TGTGCCAGCCAGGGGGACTACGAGCAGTACTTC; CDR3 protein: CASQGDYEQYF
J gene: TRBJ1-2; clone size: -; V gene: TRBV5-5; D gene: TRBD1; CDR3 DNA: TGTGCCAGCAGCGGCGACAGGGGGCGGGTATATGGCTACACCTTC; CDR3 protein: CASSGDRGRVYGYTF
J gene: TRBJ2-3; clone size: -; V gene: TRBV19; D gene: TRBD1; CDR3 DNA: TGTGCCAGTAGCTTTAAGACAGGGGCAGATACGCAGTATTTT; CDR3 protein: CASSFKTGADTQYF
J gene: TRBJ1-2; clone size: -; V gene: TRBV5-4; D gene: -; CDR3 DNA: TGTGCCAGCAGCTCCCGGGGGGGGTATCAAGTCGGCGGCTACACCTTC; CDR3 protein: CASSSRGGYQVGGYTF
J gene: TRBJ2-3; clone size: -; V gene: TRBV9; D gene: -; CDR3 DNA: TGTGCCAGCAGCGTAGGGACTACTCGGGCAGATACGCAGTATTTT; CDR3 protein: CASSVGTTRADTQYF
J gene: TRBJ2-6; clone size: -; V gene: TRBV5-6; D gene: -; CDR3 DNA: TGTGCCAGCAGCCTACAACAGGCTGGGGCCAACGTCCTGACTTTC; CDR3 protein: CASSLQQAGANVLTF
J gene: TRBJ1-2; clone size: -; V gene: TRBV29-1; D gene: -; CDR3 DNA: TGCAGCGTTGGGGGCAGTGTCCCTAACTATGGCTACACCTTC; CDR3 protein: CSVGGSVPNYGYTF
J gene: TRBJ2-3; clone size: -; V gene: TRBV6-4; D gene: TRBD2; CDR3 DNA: TGTGCCAGCGGGACTAGCGGGGGAGGAGCAGATACGCAGTATTTT; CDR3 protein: CASGTSGGGADTQYF
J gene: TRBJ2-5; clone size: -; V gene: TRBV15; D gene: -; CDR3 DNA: TGTGCCACCAGCGTACTCCTCCAAGAGACCCAGTACTTC; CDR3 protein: CATSVLLQETQYF